This entry lists 13 T cell receptor beta chains sequenced from one sample in a study of T cells in Graves' hyperthyroidism and ophthalmopathy. The source material, RNA transcripts, was used to amplify TCR beta CDR3 regions. A first-round RT-PCR of the TCR CDR3 used the HTBI primer set. Each CDR3 protein is one row after TCRdb ran MiXCR on the multiplex PCR reads. The repertoire holds around 450,000 distinct CDR3 sequences, with roughly 14% as singletons. Sequencing input: blood. These receptors all come from a woman aged 18-29 years with Graves' hyperthyroidism.

This clonotype has at least ten counts. The genes are TRBV12-3 or TRBV12-4 and TRBJ1-1, with D tentatively TRBD1 (5 bases). Trimming removed 10 bases from V and 1 base from J, with 13 bases in between. The CDR3 consists of 13 residues. The CDR3 DNA sequence: TGTGCCACCACCTCAGGGTGGAACACTGAAGCTTTCTTT. It is translated as CATTSGWNTEAFF.

This clonotype was found many times. The chain combines TRBV10-2 with TRBJ2-5; 8 positions match TRBD1. The ends lost 4 bases at V and 2 bases at J; junction bases unmatched: 3. Per germline, CDR1 WSHSY and CDR2 SAAADI. This CDR3 spans 14 amino acids. This chain's CDR3 is CASSGTGRQETQYF. In nucleotides, the CDR3 is TGCGCCAGCAGTGGGACAGGGAGGCAAGAGACCCAGTACTTC.

This chain uses TRBV24-1 with TRBJ1-4; D perhaps matches TRBD1 (6 bases). Germline CDR1 reads KGHDR; CDR2 reads SFDVKD. The CDR3 consists of 16 residues. Trimming stripped 4 bases from V and 7 bases from J, with 18 bases between. The CDR3 DNA reads as TGTGCCACCAGTGAACCGGGACACCCCACTGGTGAAAAACTGTTTTTT. The encoded protein is CATSEPGHPTGEKLFF.

This clonotype was observed many times. J is TRBJ2-7 and V is TRBV7-9; 10 positions match TRBD1. With 3 bases clipped from V and 4 bases from J, the junction kept 6 bases outside the gene matches. The CDR3 totals 15 residues. Germline assignment: CDR1 SEHNR and CDR2 FQNEAQ (reference sequence). The CDR3 here is CASSFVTGGGYEQYF. The CDR3 DNA is TGTGCCAGCAGCTTCGTGACAGGGGGCGGTTACGAGCAGTACTTC.

This clonotype was observed at least ten times. V gene TRBV18 combines with J gene TRBJ1-5; D not certain. Deletions cut 3 bases from V and 5 bases from J, with 8 bases between. The germline CDR1 and CDR2 sequences are KGHSH and LQKENI. The CDR3 runs to 13 residues. The CDR3 region is CASSPLGDQPQHF. CDR3 nucleotide sequence: TGTGCCAGCTCACCCCTTGGCGATCAGCCCCAGCATTTT.

The V gene is TRBV15, the J gene TRBJ2-1; no clear D. Germline values: CDR1 LNHNV, CDR2 YYDKDF (reference sequence). The CDR3 consists of 14 residues. Trimming left V 0 bases short and J 2 bases short, with 5 bases between. The CDR3 nucleotides read TGTGCCACCAGCAGAGATTCCCCCTACAATGAGCAGTTCTTC. It encodes CATSRDSPYNEQFF.

This clonotype was observed at least ten times. This rearrangement joins TRBV7-3 to TRBJ1-2; D is perhaps TRBD1 (5 bases). The germline CDR1 and CDR2 sequences are SGHTA and FQGTGA. This CDR3 has 12 residues. V was shortened by 4 bases and J by 14 bases, with 17 bases between the two germline ends. The DNA of the CDR3 is TGTGCCAGCAGCTCCTATACAGGAAATAGAACCTTC. Translating it yields CASSSYTGNRTF.

This clonotype was counted ten times or more. The CDR3 sequence: CASSFFAGANVLTF. The CDR3 coding sequence is TGTGCCAGCAGTTTTTTTGCTGGGGCCAACGTCCTGACTTTC. The chain couples TRBV28 to TRBJ2-6; D unresolved. The CDR3 contains 14 residues. Germline V gene lookup returns CDR1 MDHEN and CDR2 SYDVKM. With 3 bases removed from V and 2 bases from J, the gap between germline ends came to 5 bases.

This clonotype was seen repeatedly, ten times or more. V and J are TRBV7-2 and TRBJ1-1, with 10 bases matching TRBD1. Unmatched junction bases numbered 10, after V lost 6 bases and J lost 0 bases. Germline lookup yields CDR1 SGHTA and CDR2 FQGNSA. The CDR3 totals 17 residues. CDR3 residues: CASRAPGQGTMNTEAFF. The CDR3, as DNA: TGTGCCAGCAGAGCGCCGGGACAGGGGACCATGAACACTGAAGCTTTCTTT.

This clonotype has a count of ten or more. The V call is TRBV5-1, the J call TRBJ2-1, with 9 bases lining up with TRBD2. The CDR3 loop spans 13 amino acids. Germline V gives CDR1 SGHRS, CDR2 YFSETQ. V gave up 2 bases and J gave up 10 bases; unmatched junction bases: 4. In DNA form, the CDR3 reads TGCGCCAGCAGCTTCGGCGGGAGGGCCGAGCAGTTCTTC. This translates into CASSFGGRAEQFF.

This clonotype was seen ten or more times. This sequence joins TRBV12-3 or TRBV12-4 and TRBJ2-1; D call uncertain. CDR3 size: 14 residues. Trimming left V 5 bases short and J 0 bases short, with 8 bases between. The CDR3 reads CASSKTLSYNEQFF. The DNA for the CDR3 is TGTGCCAGCAGTAAGACCCTCTCCTACAATGAGCAGTTCTTC.

This clonotype was recorded many times. This sequence joins TRBV20-1 and TRBJ2-7; 7 bases map to TRBD1. Germline V CDR1 and CDR2: DFQATT, SNEGSKA (reference sequence). CDR3 length equals 13 residues. V shed 1 base and J 3 bases; nucleotides not matched to a gene: 3. The CDR3 nucleotides read TGCAGTGCTAGAGCGACAGGGAACTACGAGCAGTACTTC. Its translation is CSARATGNYEQYF.

The V call is TRBV20-1, the J call TRBJ1-6; D is unresolved. This CDR3 has 17 amino acids. The V end was cut by 0 bases, the J end by 6 bases, with 18 bases between. Germline-derived CDR1 and CDR2 are DFQATT and SNEGSKA (reference sequence). CDR3 sequence (DNA): TGCAGTGCTAGAGAGGGCGGACGGAAGAATACTAATTCACCCCTCCACTTT. It translates to CSAREGGRKNTNSPLHF.